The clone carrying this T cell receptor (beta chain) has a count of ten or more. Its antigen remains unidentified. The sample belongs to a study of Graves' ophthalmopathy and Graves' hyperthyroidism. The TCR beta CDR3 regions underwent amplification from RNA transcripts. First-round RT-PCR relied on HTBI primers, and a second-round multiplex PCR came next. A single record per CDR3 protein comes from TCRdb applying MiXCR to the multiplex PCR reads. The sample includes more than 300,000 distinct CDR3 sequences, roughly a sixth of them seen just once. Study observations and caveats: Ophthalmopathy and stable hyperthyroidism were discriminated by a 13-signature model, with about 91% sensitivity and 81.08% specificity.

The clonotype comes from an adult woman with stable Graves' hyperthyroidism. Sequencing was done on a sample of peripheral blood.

This CDR3 reads CASSPGQSYEQYF. DNA of the CDR3: TGTGCCAGCAGCCCAGGACAGAGCTACGAGCAGTACTTC. The V call is TRBV28, the J call TRBJ2-7; maybe TRBD1 (6 bases). This CDR3 is built from 13 residues. Trimming left V 6 bases short and J 3 bases short, with 12 bases between. Germline CDR1 and CDR2: MDHEN and SYDVKM.